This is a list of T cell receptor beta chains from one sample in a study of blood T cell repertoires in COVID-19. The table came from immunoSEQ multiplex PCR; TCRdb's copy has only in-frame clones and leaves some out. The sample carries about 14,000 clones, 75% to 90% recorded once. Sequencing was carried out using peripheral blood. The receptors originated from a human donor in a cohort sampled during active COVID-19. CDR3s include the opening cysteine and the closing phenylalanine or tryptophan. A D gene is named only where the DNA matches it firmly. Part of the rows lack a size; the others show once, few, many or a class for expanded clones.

DNA: TGTGCCAGCAGTCTGTTGTCACCCCGGGGAGATACGCAGTATTTT
CDR3: CASSLLSPRGDTQYF
J: TRBJ2-3
V: TRBV28
D: -
size: -

DNA: TGTGCCAGCAGCGCGGGGAACAGGGGTGTTGGAAACACCATATATTTT
CDR3: CASSAGNRGVGNTIYF
J: TRBJ1-3
V: TRBV9
D: TRBD1
size: -

DNA: TGTGCCAGCAGCGAGTTCACCGGGACAGGGTCCTACGAGCAGTACTTC
CDR3: CASSEFTGTGSYEQYF
J: TRBJ2-7
V: TRBV3-1/TRBV3-2
D: TRBD1
size: -

DNA: TGTGCCAGCTCAGTAGGGGCCTACAATGAGCAGTTCTTC
CDR3: CASSVGAYNEQFF
J: TRBJ2-1
V: TRBV18
D: -
size: -

DNA: TGCGCCAGCAGCTCGAAGGGGGCAGCCGACACTGAAGCTTTCTTT
CDR3: CASSSKGAADTEAFF
J: TRBJ1-1
V: TRBV5-1
D: TRBD1
size: once

DNA: TGTGTCCGGCGGGGAGAAACAGATACGCAGTATTTT
CDR3: CVRRGETDTQYF
J: TRBJ2-3
V: TRBV9
D: -
size: -

DNA: TGTGCCACCAGCTTCCGTTCCGGGACAGGGGGCGAGCCCCAGCATTTT
CDR3: CATSFRSGTGGEPQHF
J: TRBJ1-5
V: TRBV15
D: TRBD1
size: -

DNA: TGCGCCAGCAGCCAGGTGACAGGCGCCCCTGGCAATGAGCAGTTCTTC
CDR3: CASSQVTGAPGNEQFF
J: TRBJ2-1
V: TRBV4-1
D: -
size: once

DNA: TGTGCCAGCACCCTCTTTAACAGGCCCGAAGAGACCCAGTACTTC
CDR3: CASTLFNRPEETQYF
J: TRBJ2-5
V: TRBV5-4
D: -
size: once

DNA: TGTGCCAGCAGTGGGGGGGTAAAGAATTCACCCCTCCACTTT
CDR3: CASSGGVKNSPLHF
J: TRBJ1-6
V: TRBV2
D: -
size: -

DNA: TGTGCCAGCAGCCCCCGGGACAGAAATCAGCCCCAGCATTTT
CDR3: CASSPRDRNQPQHF
J: TRBJ1-5
V: TRBV3-1/TRBV3-2
D: TRBD1
size: -

DNA: TGTGCCAGCAGCCGCGCCGGGGGGAGCACAGATACGCAGTATTTT
CDR3: CASSRAGGSTDTQYF
J: TRBJ2-3
V: TRBV7-3
D: TRBD2
size: few

DNA: TGTGCCATCAGTGAGGACAGAATTGAAACCTTC
CDR3: CAISEDRIETF
J: TRBJ1-2
V: TRBV10-3
D: -
size: -

DNA: TGTGCCATCAGGACCGACAGATCTGGAAACACCATATATTTT
CDR3: CAIRTDRSGNTIYF
J: TRBJ1-3
V: TRBV10-3
D: -
size: -

DNA: TGTGCCAGCAGCCTTGGGACTAGCGGGGGACGAGAGCAGTTCTTC
CDR3: CASSLGTSGGREQFF
J: TRBJ2-1
V: TRBV13
D: TRBD2
size: -

DNA: TGTGCCAGCAGCTCTGACTACTATGGCTACACCTTC
CDR3: CASSSDYYGYTF
J: TRBJ1-2
V: TRBV7-9
D: -
size: -

DNA: TGTGCCAGCAGTCCCTTCGGGACCGGGACTAGCGGGAGTCAAGATACGCAGTATTTT
CDR3: CASSPFGTGTSGSQDTQYF
J: TRBJ2-3
V: TRBV28
D: TRBD2
size: -

DNA: TGTGCCAGCAGCGGGGGCGGGCCCCCACCCCGGGATACGCAGTATTTT
CDR3: CASSGGGPPPRDTQYF
J: TRBJ2-3
V: TRBV5-4
D: -
size: -

DNA: TGTGCCAGCAGCCTTAGCGGGGGAACCTACGAGCAGTACTTC
CDR3: CASSLSGGTYEQYF
J: TRBJ2-7
V: TRBV5-5
D: TRBD2
size: few

DNA: TGTGCCACCAGCAGACTGGACAGTTCGACGGGTGAGCAGTTCTTC
CDR3: CATSRLDSSTGEQFF
J: TRBJ2-1
V: TRBV15
D: -
size: -

DNA: TGCGCCAGCAGCCAAGTGGCAGGGGGTAGTTCTGAGCAGTTCTTC
CDR3: CASSQVAGGSSEQFF
J: TRBJ2-1
V: TRBV4-1
D: TRBD1
size: -

DNA: TGTGCCAGTAGTATAGTCAAAAGTGGGGCGGGACAGAAATATGGCTACACCTTC
CDR3: CASSIVKSGAGQKYGYTF
J: TRBJ1-2
V: TRBV19
D: TRBD1
size: -

DNA: TGTGCCAGCTCACCACCGACAAATTCACCCCTCCACTTT
CDR3: CASSPPTNSPLHF
J: TRBJ1-6
V: TRBV18
D: -
size: -

DNA: TGTGCCAGCAGCTCACTAGCGGGAGAATACAATGAGCAGTTCTTC
CDR3: CASSSLAGEYNEQFF
J: TRBJ2-1
V: TRBV7-2
D: TRBD2
size: -

DNA: TGTGCCAGCAGTTACCCCGGACAGGGGAATCAGCCCCAGCATTTT
CDR3: CASSYPGQGNQPQHF
J: TRBJ1-5
V: TRBV6-2/TRBV6-3
D: TRBD1
size: -

DNA: TGTGCCAGCAGTACCGACAGGGACCCTGGAAACACCATATATTTT
CDR3: CASSTDRDPGNTIYF
J: TRBJ1-3
V: TRBV6-5
D: TRBD1
size: -

DNA: TGTGCCAGCAGCTCCCCAAAGCGGGGGGTCCAAGAGACCCAGTACTTC
CDR3: CASSSPKRGVQETQYF
J: TRBJ2-5
V: TRBV27
D: TRBD2
size: -

DNA: TGTGCCAGCAGCTTAGGGGCCGTCAACACTGAAGCCTTCTTT
CDR3: CASSLGAVNTEAFF
J: TRBJ1-1
V: TRBV7-6
D: -
size: -

DNA: TGCGCCAGCAGCAACCCGCCCCCACGGCCAGGGGTGAACACTGAAGCTTTCTTT
CDR3: CASSNPPPRPGVNTEAFF
J: TRBJ1-1
V: TRBV10-1
D: -
size: -

DNA: TGTGCCAGCAGCTCGGTGGGACAGGGGGGCTATGGCTACACCTTC
CDR3: CASSSVGQGGYGYTF
J: TRBJ1-2
V: TRBV7-2
D: TRBD1
size: -

DNA: TGTGCCACCCCGGGACAGGGCAACGAGCAGTACTTC
CDR3: CATPGQGNEQYF
J: TRBJ2-7
V: TRBV2
D: TRBD1
size: -

DNA: TGTGCCAGCAGCTCGGACAGGGAGCTATACAATGAGCAGTTCTTC
CDR3: CASSSDRELYNEQFF
J: TRBJ2-1
V: TRBV3-1/TRBV3-2
D: TRBD1
size: -

DNA: TGTGCCAGCAGTGAAGCCCAGGGATCTGAAGCTTTCTTT
CDR3: CASSEAQGSEAFF
J: TRBJ1-1
V: TRBV2
D: -
size: -

DNA: TGTGCCAGCAGCTTAGATCGCAGCGGCACTGAAGCTTTCTTT
CDR3: CASSLDRSGTEAFF
J: TRBJ1-1
V: TRBV11-2
D: -
size: -

DNA: TGTGCCATCAGGGGGACAGGGGGGGATCAGCCCCAGCATTTT
CDR3: CAIRGTGGDQPQHF
J: TRBJ1-5
V: TRBV10-3
D: TRBD1
size: -

DNA: TGTGCCAGCAGTGAACCGGGGACAGGGCATGCCGGGGAGCTGTTTTTT
CDR3: CASSEPGTGHAGELFF
J: TRBJ2-2
V: TRBV25-1
D: TRBD1
size: -

DNA: TGTGCCAGCAGCCGTGGGGGGGAGACCCAGTACTTC
CDR3: CASSRGGETQYF
J: TRBJ2-5
V: TRBV7-2
D: -
size: once

DNA: TGTGCCACCAGTGACATAGGGACAGGGGGGGAGACCCAGTACTTC
CDR3: CATSDIGTGGETQYF
J: TRBJ2-5
V: TRBV24-1
D: TRBD1
size: once

DNA: TGTGCCAGCAGCTGGGGCGCGGGAAGCAATCAGCCCCAGCATTTT
CDR3: CASSWGAGSNQPQHF
J: TRBJ1-5
V: TRBV5-5
D: -
size: few

DNA: TGCGCCAGCAGCCAGCCCAGTGAGGGTGGGACCCAGTACTTC
CDR3: CASSQPSEGGTQYF
J: TRBJ2-5
V: TRBV4-1
D: -
size: -

DNA: TGTGCCACCAGTGCCATGGACGCACGGACTAGCGGGAAGCAGTTCTTC
CDR3: CATSAMDARTSGKQFF
J: TRBJ2-1
V: TRBV24-1
D: TRBD2
size: -

DNA: TGTGCCACCAGCAGGGGAGGCGGAGGGTCTTACTACGAGCAGTACTTC
CDR3: CATSRGGGGSYYEQYF
J: TRBJ2-7
V: TRBV15
D: -
size: -

DNA: TGTGCCAGCAGCTTGGGACGGGATTCGCGAAAACTGTTTTTT
CDR3: CASSLGRDSRKLFF
J: TRBJ1-4
V: TRBV5-4
D: -
size: -

DNA: TGTGCCAGCTCACCAGAGGAGTGGGAGACCCAGTACTTC
CDR3: CASSPEEWETQYF
J: TRBJ2-5
V: TRBV18
D: -
size: -

DNA: TGTGCCAGCAGTCGGGACAGTGCTAACACTGAAGCTTTCTTT
CDR3: CASSRDSANTEAFF
J: TRBJ1-1
V: TRBV7-3
D: TRBD1
size: -

DNA: TGCGCCAGCAGCTTAGTCGGGGGGTCCACGAACAATGAGCAGTTCTTC
CDR3: CASSLVGGSTNNEQFF
J: TRBJ2-1
V: TRBV5-1
D: TRBD2
size: -

DNA: TGTGCCAGCTCAAACCAGGCCCATCAGCCCCAGCATTTT
CDR3: CASSNQAHQPQHF
J: TRBJ1-5
V: TRBV7-9
D: -
size: large

DNA: TGCGCCAGCAGCGTGACAGGGGTCTCCTACGAGCAGTACTTC
CDR3: CASSVTGVSYEQYF
J: TRBJ2-7
V: TRBV5-1
D: TRBD1
size: -

DNA: TGTGCCAGCAGCTTTCAGGGAGGGAATACGCAGTATTTT
CDR3: CASSFQGGNTQYF
J: TRBJ2-3
V: TRBV7-3
D: TRBD2
size: -

DNA: TGTGCCAGCAGCCTTCGGACAGGGACCAATTCACCCCTCCACTTT
CDR3: CASSLRTGTNSPLHF
J: TRBJ1-6
V: TRBV3-1/TRBV3-2
D: TRBD1
size: -

DNA: TGTGCCAGCAGCGGACAGGGGGCGCGTCCTGAAGCTTTCTTT
CDR3: CASSGQGARPEAFF
J: TRBJ1-1
V: TRBV2
D: TRBD1
size: once

DNA: TGTGCCAGCAGTTGGGGGACTGCGGATGCGAAGTACGAGCAGTACTTC
CDR3: CASSWGTADAKYEQYF
J: TRBJ2-7
V: TRBV28
D: -
size: -

DNA: TGTGCCAGCGCGACAGGTTACTCCTACAATGAGCAGTTCTTC
CDR3: CASATGYSYNEQFF
J: TRBJ2-1
V: TRBV9
D: -
size: -

DNA: TGTGCCAGCAGCTACGGGAACTATAATTCACCCCTCCACTTT
CDR3: CASSYGNYNSPLHF
J: TRBJ1-6
V: TRBV5-4
D: -
size: -

DNA: TGTGCCTGGAGACGACAGGGGTTGGGCACTGAAGCTTTCTTT
CDR3: CAWRRQGLGTEAFF
J: TRBJ1-1
V: TRBV30
D: TRBD1
size: -